This T cell receptor beta chain was sequenced during a study of monozygotic twins with inflammatory bowel disease. As concerns this clonotype: What it recognizes is unknown.

TCRdb re-called the 5' RACE reads, yielding one record per CDR3 amino acid sequence without DNA. The sample table includes roughly 150,000 distinct CDR3 sequences. Study-level results: The existence of one strong signal or clonotype linked to IBD lacked support.

The receptor comes from a human donor with ulcerative colitis or Crohn's disease, or a healthy co-twin of an affected twin (not recorded which). Source material: blood.

CDR3 amino acids: CAISGGEGNQPQHF. This rearrangement joins TRBV10-3 to TRBJ1-5. The CDR3 has 14 amino acids. Germline CDR1 and CDR2: ENHRY and SYGVKD.